This TCR beta chain was recorded in a study of radiation and T cells in renal cell carcinoma. General study results and limits: Top tumor clonotypes rose in blood 2 weeks post-radiation, then contracted. Baseline intratumoral clonotype presence is unknown without pretreatment biopsies.

Profiled with immunoSEQ multiplex PCR; TCRdb holds only in-frame clones, not every one. Seen here are roughly 140,000 clones, 87% observed once, and the top ten hold about an eighth. On this clone: Its antigen is undetermined.

Documented time point: blood 2 weeks post-SBRT. As for treatment: 15 Gy SBRT to primary tumor, nephrectomy 4 weeks later. Radiation-treated patients gave blood at baseline, week 2 and week 4. After removal of 5 bases from V and 5 bases from J, the junction contained 14 bases not matched to a gene. CDR1 is SGHTA and CDR2 is FQGNSA in the germline V gene. The CDR3 is made up of 17 amino acids. This sequence was found in a woman in her forties or fifties with renal cell carcinoma. The V call is TRBV7-2, the J call TRBJ1-5; TRBD1 agrees at 8 bases. The sample in question was blood, obtained from a patient whose treatment included radiotherapy and nephrectomy. This chain's CDR3 is CASSPKKGRGLDQPQHF. The CDR3, as DNA: TGTGCCAGCAGCCCTAAAAAGGGCAGGGGGCTCGATCAGCCCCAGCATTTT.